A selection of T cell receptor beta chains follows, all from one sample in a study of cytomegalovirus exposure and HLA in healthy donors. The repertoire was sequenced with immunoSEQ multiplex PCR; TCRdb's copy has only in-frame clones and lacks some. The sample lists about 76,000 clones, about 80% occurring once. Sequencing used PBMCs. The receptors were gathered from a man under 40 in good health and CMV-seronegative. The CDR3 runs from the conserved cysteine through the conserved F or W. D genes are given only for firm matches. The listing skips clone size in some rows; elsewhere it reads once, few, many or a size class.

d_gene	v_gene	abundance	j_gene	CDR3nt	CDR3aa
TRBD1	TRBV7-9	-	TRBJ2-7	TGTGCCAGCGGATATCTGGGGGACAGGGGACGCGAGCAGTACTTC	CASGYLGDRGREQYF
-	TRBV14	-	TRBJ2-7	TGTGCCAGCAGCCAAATTCCCGGGACAAGTCTGTACTTC	CASSQIPGTSLYF
-	TRBV2	-	TRBJ1-2	TGTGCCAGCAGTGAAAGGGCAGGGTTACCGTTTAACTATGGCTACACCTTC	CASSERAGLPFNYGYTF
-	TRBV18	-	TRBJ2-6	TGTGCCAGCTCACCTATGGGCAACTCTGGGGCCAACGTCCTGACTTTC	CASSPMGNSGANVLTF
-	TRBV7-9	-	TRBJ2-7	TGTTCCAGCAGCTTAGACAGATCCGAGCAGTACTTC	CSSSLDRSEQYF
-	TRBV19	few	TRBJ1-5	TGTGCCAGTAGTCAAGGATCTGCAGGCGGCAATCAGCCCCAGCATTTT	CASSQGSAGGNQPQHF
TRBD1	TRBV19	-	TRBJ1-5	TGTGCCAGCGGGACAGGGCCTCAGCCCCAGCATTTT	CASGTGPQPQHF
-	TRBV7-9	-	TRBJ2-7	TGTTCCAGCAGCTTAGGGGCGGGGACCGAGACCAGGAAGCAGTACTTC	CSSSLGAGTETRKQYF
TRBD2	TRBV9	once	TRBJ2-5	TGTGCCAGCAGCGTAGAAGGTAGCGGGGCCGAGACCCAGTACTTC	CASSVEGSGAETQYF
-	TRBV7-6	-	TRBJ2-5	TGTGCCAGCAGCGCCTCACAGATAGGAGAGACCCAGTACTTC	CASSASQIGETQYF
TRBD2	TRBV7-9	-	TRBJ2-7	TGTTCCAGCAGCTTTTTAGCGGGGACCTACGAGCAGTACTTC	CSSSFLAGTYEQYF
TRBD1	TRBV27	-	TRBJ2-7	TGTGCCAGCAGTTTCGGGACAGGGTTGAGCGAGCAGTACTTC	CASSFGTGLSEQYF
-	TRBV30	-	TRBJ2-3	TGTGCTCCAACGAGGAGGGGAGTTTCAGATACGCAGTATTTT	CAPTRRGVSDTQYF
-	TRBV5-4	-	TRBJ1-2	TGTGCCAGCAGCTTGGCCCAGGATTATGGCTACACCTTC	CASSLAQDYGYTF
-	TRBV11-3	-	TRBJ1-6	TGTGCCAGCAGCGCGCCGGACACATATAATTCACCCCTCCACTTT	CASSAPDTYNSPLHF
TRBD1	TRBV4-1	-	TRBJ2-5	TGCGCCAGCAGCCCTCGACAGGGGGGGCCAGAGACCCAGTACTTC	CASSPRQGGPETQYF
TRBD2	TRBV6-4	-	TRBJ2-1	TGTGCCAGCAGTGACGGGACTAGCGGGAATGAGCAGTTCTTC	CASSDGTSGNEQFF
-	TRBV7-2	few	TRBJ2-6	TGTGCCAGCAGCTCCGGTGCGGGGTTTGGTGGGGCCAACGTCCTGACTTTC	CASSSGAGFGGANVLTF
-	TRBV27	-	TRBJ2-7	TGTGCCAGCAGTTTATCACAATCCTCCTACGAGCAGTACTTC	CASSLSQSSYEQYF
-	TRBV5-4	-	TRBJ2-1	TGTGCCAGCAGCACCGGACCTGGGGCAATGGAGCAGTTCTTC	CASSTGPGAMEQFF
TRBD1	TRBV6-1	-	TRBJ2-3	TGTGCCAGCAGAGACAGGGGGCAGTCGACAGATACGCAGTATTTT	CASRDRGQSTDTQYF
-	TRBV27	-	TRBJ1-2	TGTGCCACCTCCTCCGGCGGGAACTATGGCTACACCTTC	CATSSGGNYGYTF
TRBD1	TRBV18	-	TRBJ2-1	TGTGCCAGCTCACCACCGAGGACAGGGGAAAGGGACAATGAGCAGTTCTTC	CASSPPRTGERDNEQFF
TRBD1	TRBV19	-	TRBJ1-1	TGTGCCAGTAGTATTGGACAGGGATATGGAGAAGCTTTCTTT	CASSIGQGYGEAFF
TRBD1	TRBV27	-	TRBJ2-6	TGTGCCAGCAGTCTGAGGACAGGGGCCCGTGCCTCTGGGGCCAACGTCCTGACTTTC	CASSLRTGARASGANVLTF
-	TRBV30	-	TRBJ1-5	TGTGCCTGGGCCGCCGGGAAAAATCAGCCCCAGCATTTT	CAWAAGKNQPQHF
TRBD1	TRBV6-1	-	TRBJ2-7	TGTGCCAGCAGGCGGCGCGACAGGGGTACCTACGAGCAGTACTTC	CASRRRDRGTYEQYF
TRBD1	TRBV19	-	TRBJ1-4	TGTGCCAGTCGAGGGGGCTTCAATGAAAAACTGTTTTTT	CASRGGFNEKLFF
-	TRBV6-1	-	TRBJ1-6	TGTGCCAGCAGTGCGAAGGTAGGAGATTCACCCCTCCACTTT	CASSAKVGDSPLHF
-	TRBV28	-	TRBJ2-4	TGTGCCAGCAGTCGTCAGGGGTGGGGGGGGGCCAAAAACATTCAGTACTTC	CASSRQGWGGAKNIQYF
TRBD2	TRBV29-1	few	TRBJ2-3	TGCAGCGTTAACCCCAGCGGGGGAATTACGCAGTATTTT	CSVNPSGGITQYF
-	TRBV30	-	TRBJ1-5	TGTGCCTGGAGTGTACGCGGGACTCAGAGAAACCGGCCCCAGCATTTT	CAWSVRGTQRNRPQHF
-	TRBV6-1	-	TRBJ1-3	TGTGCCAGCATTTTCTCTATTGCCTCTGGAAACACCATATATTTT	CASIFSIASGNTIYF
TRBD2	TRBV6-1	-	TRBJ2-1	TGTGCCAGCAAAGAAAGTAGCGGGGGGCCCAATGAGCAGTTCTTC	CASKESSGGPNEQFF
TRBD2	TRBV25-1	-	TRBJ2-3	TGTGCCAGTAAACTAGCGGTGAGCACAGATACGCAGTATTTT	CASKLAVSTDTQYF
-	TRBV19	-	TRBJ1-2	TGTGCCAGTAGTATGATTGGGGGTCGAACAGGGTCGGGTGGCTACACCTTC	CASSMIGGRTGSGGYTF
-	TRBV19	-	TRBJ2-3	TGTGCCAGCGCGCGGGGTGGCACAGATACGCAGTATTTT	CASARGGTDTQYF
-	TRBV25-1	-	TRBJ2-3	TGTGCCAGCAGTGTAACAAGCACAGATACGCAGTATTTT	CASSVTSTDTQYF
TRBD2	TRBV5-1	-	TRBJ2-3	TGCGCCAGCAGCCTAGATGGGACTAGCGGACATCTTAGCACAGATACGCAGTATTTT	CASSLDGTSGHLSTDTQYF
-	TRBV11-3	few	TRBJ1-4	TGTGCCAGCAGCTATCCCCGGGTGGCAGCTAATGAAAAACTGTTTTTT	CASSYPRVAANEKLFF
TRBD2	TRBV27	-	TRBJ2-1	TGTGCCAGCAGTACCCGGACTAGCCAAGTCTCGGGTGAGCAGTTCTTC	CASSTRTSQVSGEQFF
-	TRBV29-1	few	TRBJ1-2	TGCAGCGTTGATGGCAGGGCTAACTATGGCTACACCTTC	CSVDGRANYGYTF
-	TRBV4-3	-	TRBJ1-4	TGCGCCAGCAGCCGGTTGCGGGCCCCTAATGAAAAACTGTTTTTT	CASSRLRAPNEKLFF
-	TRBV2	-	TRBJ2-2	TGTGCCAGCAGCCTAGACACCGGGGAGCTGTTTTTT	CASSLDTGELFF
-	TRBV28	-	TRBJ2-7	TGTGCCAGCAGTTTAGCGGCCGAGGAGTACTTC	CASSLAAEEYF
TRBD2	TRBV5-4	-	TRBJ2-2	TGTGCCAGCAGCGCGGCTAGCGGAAACACCGGGGAGCTGTTTTTT	CASSAASGNTGELFF
-	TRBV5-5	-	TRBJ1-5	TGTGCCAGCAGCGTTCGGACGGGAAATCAGCCCCAGCATTTT	CASSVRTGNQPQHF
-	TRBV19	few	TRBJ1-2	TGTGCCAGTAGTATAGAGACAGTCTATGGCTACACCTTC	CASSIETVYGYTF
-	TRBV7-2	-	TRBJ1-4	TGTGCCAGCAGCTTAGTGGGGTCTACAGGGGAAAAACTGTTTTTT	CASSLVGSTGEKLFF
-	TRBV7-2	-	TRBJ2-5	TGTGCCAGCAGCCCCCGGTGGGAGTTGGAGACCCAGTACTTC	CASSPRWELETQYF
-	TRBV29-1	-	TRBJ1-4	TGCAGCGTCGTTCAGAATACTAATGAAAAACTGTTTTTT	CSVVQNTNEKLFF
TRBD2	TRBV7-2	-	TRBJ2-3	TGTGCCAGCAGCTTAGCAGCGACTAGCGGCCTCACAGATACGCAGTATTTT	CASSLAATSGLTDTQYF